One and the same sample provided the 18 T cell receptor beta chains below, sequenced in a study of Tregs in tolerant kidney transplant recipients. Recipients received nonmyeloablative bone marrow transplants from related graft donors, with transient mixed chimerism. Libraries were prepared by immunoSEQ multiplex PCR; TCRdb keeps only in-frame clonotypes and omits some of them. This table holds under 35,000 clones. Material: CD4+ T cells from blood (PBMCs), obtained 24 months after the transplant. Source of these receptors: a human patient who received a combined kidney and bone marrow transplant. Some T cells may possibly be graft donor cells.

Regarding this clone: From the germline J gene comes the end of the CDR3, since the read stops 3 residues before it. This rearrangement joins TRBV20-1 to TRBJ1-3, with no clear D. Germline loops: CDR1 DFQATT, CDR2 SNEGSKA (reference sequence). The V gene lost 2 bases and the J gene lost 6 bases, with 11 bases spanning the gap. This CDR3 is built from 13 residues. CDR3 DNA, as far as it was read: TGCAGTGCTAGACGGGGTGAGACAAACACC. It specifies CSARRGETNT. The full-length CDR3 reads as CSARRGETNTIYF.

About this clone itself: The CDR3 extends 3 residues past the end of the read, so its final part is completed from the germline J gene. The chain carries TRBV2 and TRBJ1-2; TRBD1 matches 12 bases. Germline-derived CDR1 and CDR2 are SNHLY and FYNNEI. CDR3 length: 15 amino acids. The V gene end was trimmed by 6 bases and the J gene end by 4 bases; junction bases not matched to a gene: 6. The CDR3 here is CASSGTGGMVYGYTF. Incomplete CDR3 DNA: TGTGCCAGCAGCGGGACAGGGGGCATGGTCTATGGC.

Regarding this clone: Coverage ceases 3 residues before the CDR3 finishes, and the germline J gene fills in the end. This chain connects TRBV7-8 to TRBJ2-7; TRBD2 aligns across 9 bases. The germline V gene has CDR1 SGHVS and CDR2 FQNEAQ. The CDR3 loop spans 15 amino acids. The V and J ends lost 2 bases and 3 bases, in that order; junction bases with no gene match: 5. Here the CDR3 reads CASSLRLAALYEQYF. CDR3 bases read: TGTGCCAGCAGCTTACGACTAGCGGCCCTCTACGAG.

Notes on this clone: The read ends 3 residues early relative to the CDR3; the germline J gene fills the gap. The chain employs TRBV2 and TRBJ1-3; the D gene is possibly TRBD1 (5 bases). The CDR3 runs to 16 residues. Looked up from germline, CDR1 is SNHLY and CDR2 is FYNNEI. The V gene lost 2 bases and the J gene lost 0 bases, with 11 bases spanning the gap. CDR3: CASSEQGRVSGNTIYF. The part of the CDR3 DNA that was read is TGTGCCAGCAGTGAACAGGGCAGGGTCTCTGGAAACACC.

As regards this clone: The read terminates 3 residues ahead of where the CDR3 ends, so the germline J gene completes it. The rearrangement links TRBV18 to TRBJ2-1; 9 bases are shared with TRBD2. This CDR3 comprises 15 residues. CDR1 and CDR2 from the germline V gene are KGHSH and LQKENI. V trimming: 2 bases; J trimming: 6 bases; junction bases outside the gene matches: 5. The CDR3 DNA, read in part, is TGTGCCAGCTCACCAAGACTAGCGGACGGCAATGAG. It specifies CASSPRLADGNE. The full CDR3 is CASSPRLADGNEQFF.

Details on this clone: The read stops 3 residues short of the end of the CDR3; the missing end is completed from the germline J gene. This sequence joins TRBV7-2 and TRBJ2-1; weak D call: TRBD2 (5 bases). Per germline, CDR1 SGHTA and CDR2 FQGNSA. V lost 6 bases and J 7 bases, leaving 16 bases between the germline ends. The CDR3 is 14 amino acids. The CDR3 is CASRGPGIRNEQFF. The part of the CDR3 DNA that was read is TGTGCCAGCAGGGGTCCGGGGATAAGAAATGAG.

As to this clone: The read halts 3 residues ahead of the CDR3 end, with the missing end drawn from the germline J gene. The V gene is TRBV18, the J gene TRBJ2-3, with 9 bases identical to TRBD2. The germline V gene has CDR1 KGHSH and CDR2 LQKENI. The trim removed 3 bases at V and 3 bases at J, leaving 10 bases unmatched. The CDR3 loop spans 17 amino acids. The chain's CDR3 is CASSPPGKAGGTDTQYF. Incomplete CDR3 DNA: TGTGCCAGCTCACCCCCCGGAAAAGCGGGAGGAACAGATACG.

Concerning this clone itself: The read finishes 3 residues shy of the CDR3 end, and the germline J gene is used to complete it. The chain has TRBV7-2 and TRBJ2-3; 14 bases align to TRBD2. The V gene end was trimmed by 5 bases and the J gene end by 4 bases; junction bases not matched to a gene: 2. The CDR3 is made up of 15 amino acids. Germline assignment: CDR1 SGHTA and CDR2 FQGNSA. CDR3 DNA, as far as it was read: TGTGCCAGCAGCCCGGGACTAGCGGGAGCAGATACG. The encoded protein is CASSPGLAGADT. The full CDR3 sequence reads CASSPGLAGADTQYF.

In terms of frequency, this clone is medium-sized. With the read ending 3 residues before the CDR3 end, the germline J gene is used to fill in that end. The gene calls are TRBV20-1 and TRBJ1-1; D perhaps matches TRBD1 (5 bases). This CDR3 has 15 amino acids. Per the germline V gene, CDR1 is DFQATT and CDR2 is SNEGSKA (reference sequence). The V and J ends lost 0 bases and 5 bases respectively, with 16 bases between them. The CDR3 DNA, read in part, is TGCAGTGCTAGAGAGCAGGGAGGAGGTAGGACTGAA. As protein: CSAREQGGGRTE. The CDR3 in full is CSAREQGGGRTEAFF.

Note on this clone: With the read ending 3 residues before the CDR3 end, the germline J gene is used to fill in that end. V and J are TRBV5-6 and TRBJ2-7; 9 positions agree with TRBD1. V gave up 4 bases and J gave up 4 bases; unmatched junction bases: 9. This CDR3 has 15 amino acids. Germline-derived CDR1 and CDR2 are SGHDT and YYEEEE. CDR3 bases read: TGTGCCAGCAGCCGCCCTGACAGGGGGGGATACGAG. As protein: CASSRPDRGGYE. The CDR3 in full is CASSRPDRGGYEQYF. The full variable domain, completed using reference TRBV5-6 and TRBJ2-7, is DAGVTQSPTHLIKTRGQQVTLRCSPKSGHDTVSWYQQALGQGPQFIFQYYEEEERQRGNFPDRFSGHQFPNYSSELNVNALLLGDSALYLCASSRPDRGGYEQYFGPGTRLTVT.

A note on this clone: The read halts 3 residues ahead of the CDR3 end, with the missing end drawn from the germline J gene. This chain uses TRBV30 with TRBJ1-5; no clear D. The V end lost 2 bases, the J end lost 4 bases, and 12 bases lay between the germline ends. This CDR3 comprises 14 residues. The germline V gene has CDR1 GTSNPN and CDR2 SVGIG (reference sequence). CDR3 residues: CAWSSRLLNQPQHF. The covered CDR3 bases are TGTGCCTGGAGTTCTAGGCTGCTTAATCAGCCC.

To note about this clone: The CDR3 extends 3 residues past the end of the read, so its final part is completed from the germline J gene. The rearrangement joins TRBV18 to TRBJ2-1, with TRBD1 matching 7 bases. The germline V gene has CDR1 KGHSH and CDR2 LQKENI. The CDR3 runs to 15 residues. The V and J ends lost 3 bases and 1 base, in that order; junction bases with no gene match: 3. The sequenced part of the CDR3 DNA is TGTGCCAGCTCACCGGGACAGATTTCCTACAATGAG. Translating it yields CASSPGQISYNE. The CDR3 in its entirety is CASSPGQISYNEQFF.

As to this clone: The read falls 3 residues short of the CDR3 end, and the missing part is taken from the germline J gene. The chain employs TRBV2 and TRBJ1-5, with D hard to call. The germline V gene has CDR1 SNHLY and CDR2 FYNNEI. V dropped 5 bases and J dropped 0 bases, with 5 bases sitting between them. The CDR3 contains 13 residues. The CDR3 is CASSTNSNQPQHF. CDR3 DNA (partial): TGTGCCAGCAGTACAAATAGCAATCAGCCC.

Remarks on this clone: The read ends 3 residues before the CDR3 terminus; that terminus is restored from the germline J gene. The rearrangement joins TRBV5-1 to TRBJ1-4; 11 nucleotides line up with TRBD1. The CDR3 is 15 amino acids. CDR1 is SGHRS and CDR2 is YFSETQ in the germline V gene. V gave up 4 bases and J gave up 7 bases; unmatched junction bases: 6. The CDR3 bases that were read are TGCGCCAGCAGCGAGGGGGGGACAGGGGGTGAAAAA. Translated, it gives CASSEGGTGGEK. The CDR3 in its entirety is CASSEGGTGGEKLFF.

A note on this clone: The read halts 3 residues ahead of the CDR3 end, with the missing end drawn from the germline J gene. The V gene is TRBV7-9, the J gene TRBJ2-7, with D perhaps TRBD2 (5 bases). The CDR3 is 14 residues long. The germline gives CDR1 SEHNR, CDR2 FQNEAQ (reference sequence). V was trimmed by 5 bases and J by 5 bases, leaving 16 bases between them. The DNA read from the CDR3 is TGTGCCAGCAGCATCTCCGGGCCGACTAACGAG. Its translation: CASSISGPTNE. In full, the CDR3 reads CASSISGPTNEQYF.

Note on this clone: The DNA ends 3 residues before the CDR3 does, and the rest of the CDR3 is filled in from the germline J gene. This chain links TRBV29-1 with TRBJ2-7; weak D call: TRBD1 (5 bases). This CDR3 is built from 11 residues. V dropped 3 bases and J dropped 3 bases, with 6 bases sitting between them. Germline assignment: CDR1 SQVTM and CDR2 ANQGSEA. CDR3 bases read: TGCAGCGTTGACAGGGACTACGAG. As protein: CSVDRDYE. The complete CDR3 protein is CSVDRDYEQYF.

On this clone: The read gets to within 3 residues of the CDR3 end, and the germline J gene fills in the rest. The V gene is TRBV18, the J gene TRBJ2-1, with D unresolved. This CDR3 is 16 amino acids long. V lost 6 bases to trimming and J lost 2 bases, with 17 bases between them. Germline V gene data show CDR1 as KGHSH and CDR2 as LQKENI. CDR3: CASSRLPQITYNEQFF. The CDR3 bases that were read are TGTGCCAGCTCCCGCCTTCCACAGATCACCTACAATGAG.

About this clone: The missing CDR3 end, 3 residues past where the read stops, is filled in from the germline J gene. The chain recombines TRBV30 with TRBJ2-2; D ambiguous. V was clipped by 4 bases and J by 1 base, with 4 bases between them. Germline CDR1 is GTSNPN and CDR2 is SVGIG (reference sequence). The CDR3 length is 12 residues. CDR3 DNA, as far as it was read: TGTGCCTGGACCTTGAACACCGGGGAG. Translating it yields CAWTLNTGE. The CDR3 as a whole reads CAWTLNTGELFF.